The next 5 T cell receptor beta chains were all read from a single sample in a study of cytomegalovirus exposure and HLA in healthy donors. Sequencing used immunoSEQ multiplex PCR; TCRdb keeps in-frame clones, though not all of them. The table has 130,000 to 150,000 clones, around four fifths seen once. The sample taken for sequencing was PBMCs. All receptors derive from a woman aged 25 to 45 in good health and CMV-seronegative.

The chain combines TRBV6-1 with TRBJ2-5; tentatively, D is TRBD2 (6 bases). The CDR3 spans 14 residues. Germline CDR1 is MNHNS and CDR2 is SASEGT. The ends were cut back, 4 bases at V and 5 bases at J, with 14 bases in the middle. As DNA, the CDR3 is TGTGCCAGCAGTGTAGGCGGGGAGCTGGAGACCCAGTACTTC. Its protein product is CASSVGGELETQYF.

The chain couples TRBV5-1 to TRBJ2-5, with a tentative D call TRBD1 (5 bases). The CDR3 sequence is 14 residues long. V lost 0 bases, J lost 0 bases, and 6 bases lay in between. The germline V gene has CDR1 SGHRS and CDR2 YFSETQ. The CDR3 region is CASSLVGHQETQYF. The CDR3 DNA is TGCGCCAGCAGCTTGGTGGGGCACCAAGAGACCCAGTACTTC.

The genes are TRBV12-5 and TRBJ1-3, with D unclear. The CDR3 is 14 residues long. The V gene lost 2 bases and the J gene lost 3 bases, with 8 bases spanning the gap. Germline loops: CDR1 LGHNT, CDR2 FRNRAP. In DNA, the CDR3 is TGTGCTAGTGGTTTGACATCTGGTGGAAACACCATATATTTT. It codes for CASGLTSGGNTIYF.

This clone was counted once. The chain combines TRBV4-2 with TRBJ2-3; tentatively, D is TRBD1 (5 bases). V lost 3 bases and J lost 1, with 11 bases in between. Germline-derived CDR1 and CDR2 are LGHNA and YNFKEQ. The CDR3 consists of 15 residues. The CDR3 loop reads CASSQGPAGTDTQYF. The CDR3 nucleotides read TGTGCCAGCAGCCAGGGGCCGGCGGGCACAGATACGCAGTATTTT.

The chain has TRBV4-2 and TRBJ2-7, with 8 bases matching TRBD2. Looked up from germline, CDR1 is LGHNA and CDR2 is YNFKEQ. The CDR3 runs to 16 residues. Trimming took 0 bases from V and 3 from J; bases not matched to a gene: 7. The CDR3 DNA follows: TGTGCCAGCAGCCAAGATTATCCGGGGGGGAGCTACGAGCAGTACTTC. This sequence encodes CASSQDYPGGSYEQYF.